This T cell receptor beta chain derives from a study of blood T cell repertoires in COVID-19. Study context: Whether acute or convalescent, the COVID-19 samples came from the United States, Italy and Spain. T cells, B-cell-depleted T cells, or PBMCs supplied cDNA or gDNA.

Authors' data handling: Amplification from reference gene primers served as the basis for estimated nucleated cell counts. Some clones are missing from TCRdb's copy, which holds only in-frame ones; the method was immunoSEQ multiplex PCR. That table furnishes V, J and clone size, whereas the DNA furnished D and trimming. The data contain roughly 79,000 clones, roughly 90% of them singletons. This CDR3 contains 14 residues. After removal of 6 bases from V and 8 bases from J, the junction contained 8 bases not matched to a gene. CDR1 is SNHLY, CDR2 FYNNEI, per germline. The origin of this receptor is a man over 45 with active COVID-19. Sequencing was done on a sample of peripheral blood. The chain employs TRBV2 and TRBJ1-4; 8 positions match TRBD1. This chain's CDR3 is CASREYRGSEKLFF. The CDR3 nucleotides are TGTGCCAGCAGGGAGTACAGGGGGAGCGAAAAACTGTTTTTT.